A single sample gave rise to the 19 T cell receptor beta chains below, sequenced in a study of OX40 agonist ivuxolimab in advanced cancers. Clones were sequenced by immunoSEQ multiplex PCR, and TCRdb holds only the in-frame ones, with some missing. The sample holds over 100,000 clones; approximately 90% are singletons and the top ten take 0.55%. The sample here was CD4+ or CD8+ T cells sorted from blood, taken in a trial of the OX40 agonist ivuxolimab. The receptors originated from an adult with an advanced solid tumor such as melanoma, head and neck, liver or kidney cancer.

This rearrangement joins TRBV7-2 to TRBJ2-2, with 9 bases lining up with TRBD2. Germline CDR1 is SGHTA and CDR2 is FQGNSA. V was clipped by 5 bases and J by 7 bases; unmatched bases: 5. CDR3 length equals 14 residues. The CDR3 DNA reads TGTGCCAGCAGCGTGAGCGGGGGGTTCGGGGAGCTGTTTTTT. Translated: CASSVSGGFGELFF.

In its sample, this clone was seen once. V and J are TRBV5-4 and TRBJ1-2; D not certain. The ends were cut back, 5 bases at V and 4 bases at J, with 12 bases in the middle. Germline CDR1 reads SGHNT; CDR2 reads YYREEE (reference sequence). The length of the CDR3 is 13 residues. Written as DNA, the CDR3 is TGTGCCAGCAGGTTATCTGGGATCTATGGCTACACCTTC. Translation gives CASRLSGIYGYTF.

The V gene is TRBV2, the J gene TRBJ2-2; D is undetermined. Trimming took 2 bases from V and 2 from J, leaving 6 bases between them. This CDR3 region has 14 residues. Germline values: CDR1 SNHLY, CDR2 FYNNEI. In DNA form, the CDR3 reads TGTGCCAGCAGTGAAACCACTAACACCGGGGAGCTGTTTTTT. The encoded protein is CASSETTNTGELFF.

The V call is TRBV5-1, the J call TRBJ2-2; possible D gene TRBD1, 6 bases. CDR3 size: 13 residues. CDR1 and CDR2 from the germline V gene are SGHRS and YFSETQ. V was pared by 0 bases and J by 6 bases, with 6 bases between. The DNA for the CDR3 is TGCGCCAGCAGCTTGGGGACAGCCGGGGAGCTGTTTTTT. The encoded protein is CASSLGTAGELFF.

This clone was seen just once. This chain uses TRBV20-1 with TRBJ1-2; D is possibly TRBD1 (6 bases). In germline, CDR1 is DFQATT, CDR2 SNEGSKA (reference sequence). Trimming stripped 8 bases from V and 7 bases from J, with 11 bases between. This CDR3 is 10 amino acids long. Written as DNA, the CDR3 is TGCAGTACAGGGCAGGGTGGCTACACCTTC. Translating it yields CSTGQGGYTF.

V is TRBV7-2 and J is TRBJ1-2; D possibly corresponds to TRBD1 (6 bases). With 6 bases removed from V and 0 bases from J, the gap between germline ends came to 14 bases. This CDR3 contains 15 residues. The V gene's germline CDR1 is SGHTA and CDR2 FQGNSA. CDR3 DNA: TGTGCCAGCAGTCCCCGGGGGGCGGCTAACTATGGCTACACCTTC. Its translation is CASSPRGAANYGYTF.

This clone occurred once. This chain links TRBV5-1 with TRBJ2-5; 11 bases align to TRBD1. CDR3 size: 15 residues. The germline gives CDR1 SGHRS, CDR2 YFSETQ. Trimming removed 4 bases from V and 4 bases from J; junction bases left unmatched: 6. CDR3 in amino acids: CASSPDRGLGETQYF. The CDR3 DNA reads TGCGCCAGCAGCCCGGACAGGGGGCTCGGAGAGACCCAGTACTTC.

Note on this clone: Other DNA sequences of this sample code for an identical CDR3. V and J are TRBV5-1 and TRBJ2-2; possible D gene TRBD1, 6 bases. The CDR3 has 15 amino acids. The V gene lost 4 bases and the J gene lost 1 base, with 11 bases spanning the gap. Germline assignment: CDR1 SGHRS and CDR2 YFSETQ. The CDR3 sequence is CASSLLTGNTGELFF. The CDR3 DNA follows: TGCGCCAGCAGCCTTTTGACAGGGAACACCGGGGAGCTGTTTTTT. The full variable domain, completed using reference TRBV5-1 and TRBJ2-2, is KAGVTQTPRYLIKTRGQQVTLSCSPISGHRSVSWYQQTPGQGLQFLFEYFSETQRNKGNFPGRFSGRQFSNSRSEMNVSTLELGDSALYLCASSLLTGNTGELFFGEGSRLTVL.

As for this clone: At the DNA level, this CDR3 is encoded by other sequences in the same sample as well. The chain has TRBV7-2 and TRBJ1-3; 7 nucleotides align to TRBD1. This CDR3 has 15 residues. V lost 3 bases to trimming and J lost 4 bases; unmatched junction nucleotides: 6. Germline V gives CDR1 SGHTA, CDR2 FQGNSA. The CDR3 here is CASSLTGTGGNTIYF. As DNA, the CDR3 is TGTGCCAGCAGCTTGACAGGGACTGGAGGAAACACCATATATTTT.

CDR3 sequence reads: CAWSMSGGTYEQYF. The DNA of the CDR3 is TGTGCCTGGAGTATGTCAGGCGGGACCTACGAGCAGTACTTC. The chain links TRBV30 to TRBJ2-7, with D possibly TRBD2 on 6 matching bases. V was pared by 2 bases and J by 2 bases, with 13 bases between. The CDR3 length is 14 residues. Germline CDR1 GTSNPN, CDR2 SVGIG (reference sequence). Drawing the rest from reference TRBV30 and TRBJ2-7, the complete variable domain is SQTIHQWPATLVQPVGSPLSLECTVEGTSNPNLYWYRQAAGRGLQLLFYSVGIGQISSEVPQNLSASRPQDRQFILSSKKLLLSDSGFYLCAWSMSGGTYEQYFGPGTRLTVT.

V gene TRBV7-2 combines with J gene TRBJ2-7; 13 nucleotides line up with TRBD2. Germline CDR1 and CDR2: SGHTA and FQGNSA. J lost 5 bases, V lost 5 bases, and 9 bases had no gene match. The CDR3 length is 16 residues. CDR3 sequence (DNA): TGTGCCAGCAGCCTCCGACTAGCGGGGGGTCGGGACGAGCAGTACTTC. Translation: CASSLRLAGGRDEQYF.

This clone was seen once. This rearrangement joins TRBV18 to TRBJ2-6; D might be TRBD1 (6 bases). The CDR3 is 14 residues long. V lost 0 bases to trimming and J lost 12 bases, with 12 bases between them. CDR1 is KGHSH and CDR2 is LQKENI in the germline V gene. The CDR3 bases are TGTGCCAGCTCACCACCTGGGGGCGACGGCGTCCTGACTTTC. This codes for CASSPPGGDGVLTF.

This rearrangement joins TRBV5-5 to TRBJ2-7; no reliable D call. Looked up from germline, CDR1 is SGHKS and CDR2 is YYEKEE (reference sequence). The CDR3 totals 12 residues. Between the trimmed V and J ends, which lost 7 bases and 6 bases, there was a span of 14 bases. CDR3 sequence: CASQQPPFEQYF. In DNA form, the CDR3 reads TGTGCCAGCCAGCAACCTCCTTTCGAGCAGTACTTC.

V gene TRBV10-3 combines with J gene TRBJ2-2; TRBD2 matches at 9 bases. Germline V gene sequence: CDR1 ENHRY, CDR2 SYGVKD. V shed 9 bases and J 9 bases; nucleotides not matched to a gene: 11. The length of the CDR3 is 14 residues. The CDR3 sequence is CAITEASGARELFF. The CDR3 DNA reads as TGTGCCATAACGGAAGCTAGCGGGGCTCGGGAGCTGTTTTTT.

This chain's CDR3 is CASSPPRGADTQYF. In DNA form, the CDR3 reads TGTGCCAGCTCACCACCGAGGGGCGCAGATACGCAGTATTTT. The chain combines TRBV18 with TRBJ2-3; perhaps D is TRBD1 or TRBD2 (5 bases each). In germline, CDR1 is KGHSH, CDR2 LQKENI. The CDR3 spans 14 residues. V was cut by 0 bases and J by 4 bases, with 8 bases left in between. Drawing the rest from reference TRBV18 and TRBJ2-3, the complete variable domain is NAGVMQNPRHLVRRRGQEARLRCSPMKGHSHVYWYRQLPEEGLKFMVYLQKENIIDESGMPKERFSAEFPKEGPSILRIQQVVRGDSAAYFCASSPPRGADTQYFGPGTRLTVL.

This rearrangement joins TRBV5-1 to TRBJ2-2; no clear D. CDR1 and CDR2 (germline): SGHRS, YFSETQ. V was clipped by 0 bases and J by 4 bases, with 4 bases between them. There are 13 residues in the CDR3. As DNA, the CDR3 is TGCGCCAGCAGCTTGGCTAGCACCGGGGAGCTGTTTTTT. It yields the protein CASSLASTGELFF.

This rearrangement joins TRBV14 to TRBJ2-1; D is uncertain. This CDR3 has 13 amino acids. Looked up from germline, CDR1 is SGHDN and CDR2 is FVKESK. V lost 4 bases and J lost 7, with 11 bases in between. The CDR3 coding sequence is TGTGCCAGCAGCCTGAACCTTGGGAATGAGCAGTTCTTC. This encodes CASSLNLGNEQFF. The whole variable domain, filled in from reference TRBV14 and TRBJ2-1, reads EAGVTQFPSHSVIEKGQTVTLRCDPISGHDNLYWYRRVMGKEIKFLLHFVKESKQDESGMPNNRFLAERTGGTYSTLKVQPAELEDSGVYFCASSLNLGNEQFFGPGTRLTVL.

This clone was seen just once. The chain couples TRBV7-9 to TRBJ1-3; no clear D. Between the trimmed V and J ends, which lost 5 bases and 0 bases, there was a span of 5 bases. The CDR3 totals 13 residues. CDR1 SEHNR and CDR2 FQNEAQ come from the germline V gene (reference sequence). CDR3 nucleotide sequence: TGTGCCAGCAGCCAACTCTCTGGAAACACCATATATTTT. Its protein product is CASSQLSGNTIYF.

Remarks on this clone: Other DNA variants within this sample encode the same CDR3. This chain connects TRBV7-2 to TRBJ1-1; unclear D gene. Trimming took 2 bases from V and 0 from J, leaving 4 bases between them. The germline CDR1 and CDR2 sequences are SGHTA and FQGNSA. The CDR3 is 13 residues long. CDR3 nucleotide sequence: TGTGCCAGCAGCTTAACAGTGAACACTGAAGCTTTCTTT. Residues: CASSLTVNTEAFF.